This T cell receptor beta chain was obtained from a study of control samples from healthy donors and cancer patients. Clones were sequenced by immunoSEQ multiplex PCR, and TCRdb holds only the in-frame ones, with some missing. The data hold about 130,000 clones, with around nine tenths observed a single time. V was trimmed by 2 bases and J by 6 bases, leaving 12 bases between them. This CDR3 is built from 14 residues. Germline V gene lookup returns CDR1 SGDLS and CDR2 YYNGEE. Sequenced: PBMCs. This sequence originates from a man between 45 and 60 years old with head and neck cancer. The rearrangement links TRBV9 to TRBJ2-1; D gene unclear. CDR3 in amino acids: CASSVELRSNEQFF. The DNA for the CDR3 is TGTGCCAGCAGCGTGGAGCTACGGAGCAATGAGCAGTTCTTC.